This TCR beta chain was obtained from a study of blood T cell repertoires in COVID-19. Participants, about 18 to 90 years old, spanned 24 US areas. This CDR3 spans 15 amino acids. The table came from immunoSEQ multiplex PCR; TCRdb's copy has only in-frame clones and leaves some out. The sample has 150,000 to 200,000 clones; approximately 82% are singletons. The TCR originated in a woman aged 55-69 years with acute COVID-19. Sequenced sample: PBMCs or T cells enriched from blood (not recorded which). J is TRBJ2-1 and V is TRBV21-1; the table's D call, TRBD1, was not checked against the DNA. TRBV21-1 is flagged as a pseudogene. CDR3 nucleotides: TGTGCCAGCAGCAAAGACAGGGTTGTGGACAATGAGCAGTTCTTC. This gives the protein CASSKDRVVDNEQFF.